The 18 T cell receptor beta chains below were found in one sample sequenced in a study of blood T cell repertoires in COVID-19. The assay was immunoSEQ multiplex PCR, and TCRdb's table has in-frame clones only and misses some. The top ten hold less than 15% of the sample, which has around 200,000 clones, over 75% seen once. Sequenced material: peripheral blood. The source is a man aged 45-60 years who had recovered from COVID-19.

The rearrangement links TRBV10-1 to TRBJ2-1, with D perhaps matching TRBD2 (5 bases). V lost 0 bases and J lost 8, with 14 bases in between. In germline, CDR1 is WNHNN, CDR2 SYGVQD (reference sequence). The CDR3 runs to 15 residues. CDR3 region: CASSESIGVMDEQFF. The CDR3 DNA sequence: TGCGCCAGCAGTGAGTCGATCGGGGTTATGGATGAGCAGTTCTTC.

The chain carries TRBV5-5 and TRBJ1-5, with TRBD1 matching over 9 bases. The germline V gene encodes CDR1 SGHKS and CDR2 YYEKEE (reference sequence). CDR3 size: 16 residues. J was trimmed by 5 bases and V by 0 bases; bases with no gene match: 6. The CDR3 nucleotides are TGTGCCAGCAGCTTGGTTTCCGGGACAGGGTATCAGCCCCAGCATTTT. Protein sequence: CASSLVSGTGYQPQHF. Filled out from reference TRBV5-5 and TRBJ1-5, the complete variable domain reads DAGVTQSPTHLIKTRGQQVTLRCSPISGHKSVSWYQQVLGQGPQFIFQYYEKEERGRGNFPDRFSARQFPNYSSELNVNALLLGDSALYLCASSLVSGTGYQPQHFGDGTRLSIL.

V is TRBV27 and J is TRBJ2-7, with 10 positions matching TRBD2. Germline V CDR1 and CDR2: MNHEY, SMNVEV (reference sequence). J was trimmed by 2 bases and V by 7 bases; bases with no gene match: 8. The length of the CDR3 is 15 residues. CDR3 DNA: TGTGCCAGCACCTTATGGGGACTAGCGACCTACGAGCAGTACTTC. It specifies CASTLWGLATYEQYF.

The gene calls are TRBV27 and TRBJ2-1; 11 bases line up with TRBD2. Germline values: CDR1 MNHEY, CDR2 SMNVEV (reference sequence). The CDR3 spans 15 residues. V lost 5 bases, J lost 3 bases, and 3 bases stayed unmatched. This CDR3 is CASSTTSGSYNEQFF. DNA for the CDR3: TGTGCCAGCAGTACAACTAGCGGGAGCTACAATGAGCAGTTCTTC.

J is TRBJ2-1 and V is TRBV30; 13 nucleotides line up with TRBD2. The trim removed 4 bases at V and 6 bases at J, leaving 12 bases unmatched. Germline V gives CDR1 GTSNPN, CDR2 SVGIG (reference sequence). The CDR3 runs to 17 residues. CDR3 sequence reads: CAWKPRNRLAGGNEQFF. The DNA for the CDR3 is TGTGCCTGGAAACCCAGAAACAGACTAGCGGGAGGCAATGAGCAGTTCTTC.

The CDR3 protein is CASSYSGLATGELFF. CDR3 sequence (DNA): TGTGCCAGCAGTTACTCGGGACTAGCGACCGGGGAGCTGTTTTTT. V gene TRBV6-5 combines with J gene TRBJ2-2; 10 nucleotides line up with TRBD2. The CDR3 has 15 amino acids. Unmatched junction bases numbered 0, after V lost 0 bases and J lost 5 bases. Germline loops: CDR1 MNHEY, CDR2 SVGAGI.

V and J are TRBV7-6 and TRBJ2-2; D gene ambiguous. CDR1 is SGHVS, CDR2 FNYEAQ, per germline. This CDR3 spans 13 amino acids. V was shortened by 5 bases and J by 2 bases, with 6 bases between the two germline ends. The CDR3 DNA follows: TGTGCCAGCAGCGAGTACAACACCGGGGAGCTGTTTTTT. This sequence encodes CASSEYNTGELFF.

The CDR3 DNA is TGTGCCAGCAGTATCGACAGGGGACCCTACGAGCAGTACTTC. This codes for CASSIDRGPYEQYF. V and J are TRBV27 and TRBJ2-7; 8 nucleotides match TRBD1. V lost 5 bases, J lost 2 bases, and 5 bases stayed unmatched. Germline CDR1 reads MNHEY; CDR2 reads SMNVEV (reference sequence). The CDR3 is 14 residues long.

CDR3 sequence (DNA): TGTGCCAGTAGTGGGGACTGGTCTCAAGAGACCCAGTACTTC. Its translation is CASSGDWSQETQYF. V usage is TRBV19 and J usage is TRBJ2-5; D possibly corresponds to TRBD2 (6 bases). Trimming removed 5 bases at V and 2 bases at J, with 12 bases between. Germline loops: CDR1 LNHDA, CDR2 SQIVND (reference sequence). The CDR3 sequence is 14 residues long.

The CDR3 protein is CASGLSTSGRGEQYF. CDR3 DNA: TGTGCTAGTGGTTTGTCGACTAGCGGGAGGGGGGAGCAGTACTTC. The gene calls are TRBV12-5 and TRBJ2-7; 14 positions agree with TRBD2. CDR1 and CDR2 from the germline V gene are LGHNT and FRNRAP. CDR3 length: 15 amino acids. Losses at the gene ends were 2 bases for V and 7 bases for J; bases not matched to a gene: 4.

This clone has more than one count but fewer than ten. This rearrangement joins TRBV6-2 or TRBV6-3 to TRBJ2-4, with a weak D call TRBD1 (5 bases). CDR1 and CDR2 from the germline V gene are MNHEY and SVGEGT. Trimming took 2 bases from V and 2 from J, leaving 19 bases between them. CDR3 size: 18 residues. The CDR3 loop reads CASSYNTQGMETKNIQYF. The CDR3 DNA sequence: TGTGCCAGCAGTTACAACACCCAGGGTATGGAAACCAAAAACATTCAGTACTTC.

This chain uses TRBV10-2 with TRBJ1-2; 7 nucleotides line up with TRBD1. Germline V gene data show CDR1 as WSHSY and CDR2 as SAAADI. After removal of 0 bases from V and 5 bases from J, the junction contained 0 bases not matched to a gene. The CDR3 sequence is 13 residues long. The CDR3 loop reads CASSESQGYGYTF. CDR3 bases: TGCGCCAGCAGTGAGTCACAGGGGTATGGCTACACCTTC.

The gene calls are TRBV24-1 and TRBJ2-1; 9 bases are a match to TRBD2. Germline CDR1 reads KGHDR; CDR2 reads SFDVKD. CDR3 size: 16 residues. V gave up 1 base and J gave up 5 bases; unmatched junction bases: 5. CDR3 amino acids: CATSDFRREGNNEQFF. DNA of the CDR3: TGTGCCACCAGTGATTTTCGGCGGGAGGGCAACAATGAGCAGTTCTTC.

The rearrangement uses TRBV11-2 and TRBJ2-7; possibly TRBD2 for D (6 bases). V was cut by 3 bases and J by 7 bases, with 16 bases left in between. The CDR3 contains 14 residues. Germline V CDR1 and CDR2: SGHAT, FQNNGV. As DNA, the CDR3 is TGTGCCAGCAGCTTCGTCAGTTCGGAGGGGGAGCAGTACTTC. Translation: CASSFVSSEGEQYF.

The CDR3 region is CASSLRLAGGLRGGHEQFF. CDR3 nucleotide sequence: TGTGCCAGCAGCTTACGACTAGCGGGAGGCCTCCGGGGTGGCCATGAGCAGTTCTTC. J is TRBJ2-1 and V is TRBV11-2, with 13 nucleotides matching TRBD2. Germline V gene lookup returns CDR1 SGHAT and CDR2 FQNNGV. The ends lost 2 bases at V and 8 bases at J; junction bases unmatched: 15. This CDR3 has 19 amino acids.

This clone was recorded once. The J gene is TRBJ2-7, the V gene TRBV10-2; 10 nucleotides line up with TRBD2. Germline V gives CDR1 WSHSY, CDR2 SAAADI. Unmatched junction bases numbered 4, after V lost 7 bases and J lost 7 bases. The CDR3 has 12 amino acids. In DNA form, the CDR3 reads TGCGCCAGCACCCGAGCGGGAGGGGAGCAGTACTTC. It is translated as CASTRAGGEQYF.

The CDR3 loop reads CASSLALAGGSDEQYF. CDR3 nucleotides: TGCGCCAGCAGCTTGGCTCTAGCGGGAGGAAGCGACGAGCAGTACTTC. The J gene is TRBJ2-7, the V gene TRBV5-1; 11 bases align to TRBD2. Germline V lookup: CDR1 SGHRS, CDR2 YFSETQ. The CDR3 covers 16 residues. After removal of 0 bases from V and 5 bases from J, the junction contained 7 bases not matched to a gene. The entire variable domain, with the rest obtained from reference TRBV5-1 and TRBJ2-7, is as follows: KAGVTQTPRYLIKTRGQQVTLSCSPISGHRSVSWYQQTPGQGLQFLFEYFSETQRNKGNFPGRFSGRQFSNSRSEMNVSTLELGDSALYLCASSLALAGGSDEQYFGPGTRLTVT.

CDR3 nucleotides: TGCGCCAGCAGCAACAGGGGATACGAGCAGTACTTC. Amino acid sequence: CASSNRGYEQYF. The V call is TRBV5-1, the J call TRBJ2-7, with 7 nucleotides matching TRBD1. Germline CDR1 is SGHRS and CDR2 is YFSETQ. V dropped 4 bases and J dropped 4; count of bases not matched to a gene: 2. The CDR3 totals 12 residues.